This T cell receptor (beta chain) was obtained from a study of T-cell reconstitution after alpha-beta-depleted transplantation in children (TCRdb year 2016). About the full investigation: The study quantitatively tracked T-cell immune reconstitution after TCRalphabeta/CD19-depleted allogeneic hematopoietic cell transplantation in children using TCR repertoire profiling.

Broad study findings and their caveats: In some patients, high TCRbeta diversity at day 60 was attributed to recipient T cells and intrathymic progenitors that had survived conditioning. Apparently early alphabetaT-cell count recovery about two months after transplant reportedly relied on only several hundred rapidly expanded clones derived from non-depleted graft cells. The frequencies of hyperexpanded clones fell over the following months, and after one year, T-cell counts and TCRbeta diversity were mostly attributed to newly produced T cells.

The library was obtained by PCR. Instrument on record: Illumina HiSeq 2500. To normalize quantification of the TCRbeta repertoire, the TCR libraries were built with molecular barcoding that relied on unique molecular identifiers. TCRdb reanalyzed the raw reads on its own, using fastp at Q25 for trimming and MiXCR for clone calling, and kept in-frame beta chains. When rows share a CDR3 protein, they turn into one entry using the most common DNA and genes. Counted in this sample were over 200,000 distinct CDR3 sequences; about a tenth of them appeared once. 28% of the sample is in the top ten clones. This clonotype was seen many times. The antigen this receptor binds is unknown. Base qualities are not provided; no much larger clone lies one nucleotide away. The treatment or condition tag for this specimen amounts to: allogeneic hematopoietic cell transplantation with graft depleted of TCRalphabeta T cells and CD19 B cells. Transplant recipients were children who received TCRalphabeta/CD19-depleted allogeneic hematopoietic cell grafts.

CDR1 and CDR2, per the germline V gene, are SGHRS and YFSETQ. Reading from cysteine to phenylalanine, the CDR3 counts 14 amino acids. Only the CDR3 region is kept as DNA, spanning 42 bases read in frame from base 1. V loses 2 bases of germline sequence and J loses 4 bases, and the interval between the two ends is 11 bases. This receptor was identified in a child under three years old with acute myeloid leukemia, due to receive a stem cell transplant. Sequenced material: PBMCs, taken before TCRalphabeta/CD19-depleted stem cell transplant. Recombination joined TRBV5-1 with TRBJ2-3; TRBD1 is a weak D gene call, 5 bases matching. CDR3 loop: CASSFGRVADTQYF. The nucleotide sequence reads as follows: TGCGCCAGCAGCTTCGGCAGGGTAGCAGATACGCAGTATTTT.